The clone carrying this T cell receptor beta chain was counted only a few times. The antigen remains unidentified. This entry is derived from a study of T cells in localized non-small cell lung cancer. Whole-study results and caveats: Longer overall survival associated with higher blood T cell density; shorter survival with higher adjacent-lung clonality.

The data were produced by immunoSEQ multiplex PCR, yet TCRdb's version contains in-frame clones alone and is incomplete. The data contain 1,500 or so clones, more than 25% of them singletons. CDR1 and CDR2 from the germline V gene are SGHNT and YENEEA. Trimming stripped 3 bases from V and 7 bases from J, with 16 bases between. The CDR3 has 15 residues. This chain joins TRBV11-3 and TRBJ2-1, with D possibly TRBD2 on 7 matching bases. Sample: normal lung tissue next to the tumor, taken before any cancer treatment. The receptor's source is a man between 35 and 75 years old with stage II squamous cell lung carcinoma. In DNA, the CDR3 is TGTGCCAGCAGCTTCCGGGGGGCTAATTCAAATGAGCAGTTCTTC. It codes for CASSFRGANSNEQFF. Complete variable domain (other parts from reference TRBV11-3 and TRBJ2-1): EAGVVQSPRYKIIEKKQPVAFWCNPISGHNTLYWYLQNLGQGPELLIRYENEEAVDDSQLPKDRFSAERLKGVDSTLKIQPAELGDSAVYLCASSFRGANSNEQFFGPGTRLTVL.